These T cell receptor beta chains were read from a single sample in a study of blood T cell repertoires in COVID-19. Repertoires were generated with immunoSEQ multiplex PCR, while TCRdb's copy carries only in-frame clones and drops some. The sample records some 96,000 clones, approximately 87% being singletons. Sequenced input: peripheral blood. These receptors came from a human donor in a cohort sampled during active COVID-19. CDR3s include the opening cysteine and the closing phenylalanine or tryptophan. A D gene is named only where the DNA matches it firmly. The size of a clone is reported for some rows only, either as once, few or many, or as a class for expanded clones.

clone size: -
J gene: TRBJ2-2
V gene: TRBV3-1/TRBV3-2
D gene: TRBD1
CDR3 protein: CASSQMLQGGGGELFF
CDR3 DNA: TGTGCCAGCAGCCAGATGTTACAGGGGGGAGGCGGGGAGCTGTTTTTT

clone size: -
J gene: TRBJ2-7
V gene: TRBV28
D gene: TRBD2
CDR3 protein: CASSPGLAGFEQYF
CDR3 DNA: TGTGCCAGCAGCCCAGGACTAGCGGGATTCGAGCAGTACTTC

clone size: once
J gene: TRBJ1-4
V gene: TRBV5-1
D gene: -
CDR3 protein: CASRPWGATNEKLFF
CDR3 DNA: TGCGCCAGCAGGCCCTGGGGAGCAACTAATGAAAAACTGTTTTTT

clone size: -
J gene: TRBJ2-7
V gene: TRBV18
D gene: -
CDR3 protein: CASSPLDSHYEQYF
CDR3 DNA: TGTGCCAGCTCACCACTAGATTCTCACTACGAGCAGTACTTC

clone size: -
J gene: TRBJ2-1
V gene: TRBV12-3/TRBV12-4
D gene: -
CDR3 protein: CASSLGPYNEQFF
CDR3 DNA: TGTGCCAGCAGTTTAGGGCCCTACAATGAGCAGTTCTTC

clone size: -
J gene: TRBJ1-3
V gene: TRBV18
D gene: -
CDR3 protein: CASSPAAESSGNTIYF
CDR3 DNA: TGTGCCAGCTCACCGGCGGCGGAATCCTCTGGAAACACCATATATTTT

clone size: -
J gene: TRBJ1-6
V gene: TRBV3-1/TRBV3-2
D gene: -
CDR3 protein: CASSQPGHPNSPLHF
CDR3 DNA: TGTGCCAGCAGCCAACCGGGACATCCGAATTCACCCCTCCACTTT

clone size: -
J gene: TRBJ2-1
V gene: TRBV7-9
D gene: -
CDR3 protein: CASSQSDEQFF
CDR3 DNA: TGTGCCAGCAGCCAATCGGATGAGCAGTTCTTC

clone size: -
J gene: TRBJ2-7
V gene: TRBV30
D gene: TRBD1
CDR3 protein: CAWSVQGQDWYEQYF
CDR3 DNA: TGTGCCTGGAGTGTACAGGGACAGGATTGGTACGAGCAGTACTTC

clone size: few
J gene: TRBJ2-7
V gene: TRBV14
D gene: -
CDR3 protein: CASSSTRQGGEQYF
CDR3 DNA: TGTGCCAGCAGCTCAACCCGACAGGGAGGCGAGCAGTACTTC

clone size: -
J gene: TRBJ1-1
V gene: TRBV2
D gene: -
CDR3 protein: CASSYQGLNTEAFF
CDR3 DNA: TGTGCCAGCAGTTATCAGGGGCTGAACACTGAAGCTTTCTTT

clone size: -
J gene: TRBJ1-1
V gene: TRBV5-1
D gene: -
CDR3 protein: CASSEDSLNTEAFF
CDR3 DNA: TGCGCCAGCAGCGAGGACAGCCTGAACACTGAAGCTTTCTTT

clone size: -
J gene: TRBJ2-1
V gene: TRBV30
D gene: -
CDR3 protein: CAWTPGQVMNEQFF
CDR3 DNA: TGTGCCTGGACCCCGGGACAAGTGATGAATGAGCAGTTCTTC

clone size: -
J gene: TRBJ2-5
V gene: TRBV9
D gene: TRBD1
CDR3 protein: CASSVGAGGTETQYF
CDR3 DNA: TGTGCCAGCAGCGTAGGGGCAGGGGGCACTGAGACCCAGTACTTC

clone size: -
J gene: TRBJ1-6
V gene: TRBV27
D gene: TRBD1
CDR3 protein: CASSFGQGAAPLHF
CDR3 DNA: TGTGCCAGCAGTTTCGGACAGGGCGCGGCGCCCCTCCACTTT

clone size: -
J gene: TRBJ1-3
V gene: TRBV30
D gene: -
CDR3 protein: CAWGRVSGNTIYF
CDR3 DNA: TGTGCCTGGGGGAGGGTCTCTGGAAACACCATATATTTT

clone size: -
J gene: TRBJ2-2
V gene: TRBV11-2
D gene: TRBD1
CDR3 protein: CASSFWGQGFTGELFF
CDR3 DNA: TGTGCCAGCAGCTTTTGGGGACAGGGGTTCACCGGGGAGCTGTTTTTT

clone size: -
J gene: TRBJ2-1
V gene: TRBV7-9
D gene: TRBD2
CDR3 protein: CASSLALTAGGHNEQFF
CDR3 DNA: TGTGCCAGCAGCTTAGCTTTGACGGCGGGGGGCCACAATGAGCAGTTCTTC

clone size: -
J gene: TRBJ2-3
V gene: TRBV5-1
D gene: -
CDR3 protein: CASSLDSLYTDTQYF
CDR3 DNA: TGCGCCAGCAGCTTGGACTCGCTATACACAGATACGCAGTATTTT

clone size: -
J gene: TRBJ2-7
V gene: TRBV6-1
D gene: TRBD2
CDR3 protein: CASSEGPGLVSNEQYF
CDR3 DNA: TGTGCCAGCAGTGAAGGTCCGGGACTAGTAAGCAACGAGCAGTACTTC

clone size: -
J gene: TRBJ1-3
V gene: TRBV6-5
D gene: -
CDR3 protein: CASSYSRGSGNTIYF
CDR3 DNA: TGTGCCAGCAGTTACTCGAGAGGGAGTGGAAACACCATATATTTT

clone size: -
J gene: TRBJ1-4
V gene: TRBV28
D gene: TRBD1
CDR3 protein: CASSLEGGGEKLFF
CDR3 DNA: TGTGCCAGCAGTTTAGAAGGGGGCGGGGAAAAACTGTTTTTT

clone size: -
J gene: TRBJ2-1
V gene: TRBV3-1/TRBV3-2
D gene: -
CDR3 protein: CASSQRTVNNEQFF
CDR3 DNA: TGTGCCAGCAGCCAACGGACAGTTAACAATGAGCAGTTCTTC

clone size: -
J gene: TRBJ1-5
V gene: TRBV5-5
D gene: -
CDR3 protein: CASSSTGGNQPQHF
CDR3 DNA: TGTGCCAGCAGCTCCACAGGAGGCAATCAGCCCCAGCATTTT

clone size: -
J gene: TRBJ2-6
V gene: TRBV6-1
D gene: -
CDR3 protein: CASSDAGWGANVLTF
CDR3 DNA: TGTGCCAGCAGTGACGCGGGGTGGGGGGCCAACGTCCTGACTTTC

clone size: -
J gene: TRBJ1-2
V gene: TRBV2
D gene: -
CDR3 protein: CASGRHNYGYTF
CDR3 DNA: TGTGCCAGCGGTCGACATAACTATGGCTACACCTTC

clone size: -
J gene: TRBJ2-1
V gene: TRBV28
D gene: TRBD2
CDR3 protein: CASSSGLAGEREQFF
CDR3 DNA: TGTGCCAGCAGCTCCGGACTAGCGGGGGAACGGGAGCAGTTCTTC

clone size: -
J gene: TRBJ2-5
V gene: TRBV5-1
D gene: -
CDR3 protein: CASSLRVLAKETQYF
CDR3 DNA: TGCGCCAGCAGCTTAAGAGTACTAGCTAAAGAGACCCAGTACTTC

clone size: few
J gene: TRBJ2-1
V gene: TRBV19
D gene: TRBD1
CDR3 protein: CASSPDRVVGYNEQFF
CDR3 DNA: TGTGCCAGTAGTCCCGACAGGGTGGTGGGATACAATGAGCAGTTCTTC